The 25 T cell receptor beta chains below come from one sample, sequenced in a study of cytomegalovirus exposure and HLA in healthy donors. The PCR made use of 60 Vbeta and 13 Jbeta primers. Sequencing was performed with immunoSEQ multiplex PCR; in TCRdb, only in-frame clones are kept and a portion is missing. The sample lists 150,000 to 200,000 clones, around 77% occurring once. The sequenced sample consisted of PBMCs. All receptors derive from a woman aged 30 to 39 in good health and CMV-seronegative.

This clone appeared a few times. The chain uses TRBV6-4 and TRBJ1-6; possible D gene TRBD1, 5 bases. This CDR3 is built from 17 residues. The V gene lost 0 bases and the J gene lost 7 bases, with 16 bases spanning the gap. Germline values: CDR1 MRHNA, CDR2 SNTAGT. The CDR3 sequence: CASSDSPGGGNNSPLHF. CDR3 in DNA: TGTGCCAGCAGTGACTCCCCTGGGGGAGGGAACAATTCACCCCTCCACTTT.

In nucleotides, the CDR3 is TGTGCCAGCAGCAAAGCGGGGGGGGCACCGGATACGCAGTATTTT. It encodes CASSKAGGAPDTQYF. This chain connects TRBV7-9 to TRBJ2-3; 10 bases are shared with TRBD2. The CDR3 consists of 15 residues. V lost 5 bases to trimming and J lost 6 bases; unmatched junction nucleotides: 8. Germline V gene data show CDR1 as SEHNR and CDR2 as FQNEAQ (reference sequence).

This chain uses TRBV2 with TRBJ2-2; the D gene is possibly TRBD1 (5 bases). V lost 3 bases and J lost 3, with 8 bases in between. Germline V gene lookup returns CDR1 SNHLY and CDR2 FYNNEI. CDR3 length equals 14 residues. The CDR3 sequence is CASSDLGDTGELFF. The CDR3 DNA reads TGTGCCAGCAGTGATCTAGGGGACACCGGGGAGCTGTTTTTT.

The chain is built from TRBV4-1 and TRBJ2-4; D is uncertain. This CDR3 contains 15 residues. Trimming left V 2 bases short and J 0 bases short, with 8 bases between. Germline V gene data show CDR1 as MGHRA and CDR2 as YSYEKL. CDR3 in amino acids: CASSQIQLAKNIQYF. CDR3 DNA: TGCGCCAGCAGCCAAATACAGCTAGCCAAAAACATTCAGTACTTC.

As regards this clone: The junction shows a germline mismatch at one end, possibly a read error. This chain links TRBV11-1 with TRBJ2-6; TRBD2 is a possible D gene (6 bases). CDR1 is SGHAT and CDR2 is FQDESV in the germline V gene (reference sequence). The CDR3 spans 15 residues. The CDR3 DNA follows: TGTGCCAGTAGGGCGGGGCCCTCTGGGGCCAACGGCCTGACTTTC. Encoded protein: CASRAGPSGANGLTF.

The chain joins TRBV18 to TRBJ2-6, with TRBD1 matching 10 bases. Germline V CDR1 and CDR2: KGHSH, LQKENI. This CDR3 is built from 17 residues. The V and J ends lost 3 bases and 2 bases, in that order; junction bases with no gene match: 4. The CDR3 protein is CASSPGTGATGANVLTF. The CDR3 region has the DNA TGTGCCAGCTCACCCGGGACAGGGGCCACTGGGGCCAACGTCCTGACTTTC.

The chain uses TRBV9 and TRBJ2-5; 14 nucleotides line up with TRBD2. The CDR3 length is 16 residues. The germline CDR1 and CDR2 sequences are SGDLS and YYNGEE. Trimming at V came to 4 bases and at J to 7 bases, leaving 9 bases not matched to a gene. The CDR3 region is CASSKGLAGAVRTQYF. The CDR3 DNA reads TGTGCCAGCAGCAAGGGACTAGCGGGGGCTGTTCGGACCCAGTACTTC.

The rearrangement joins TRBV15 to TRBJ1-1; possible D gene TRBD1, 6 bases. Germline V lookup: CDR1 LNHNV, CDR2 YYDKDF (reference sequence). The CDR3 contains 14 residues. V was clipped by 0 bases and J by 7 bases, with 12 bases between them. CDR3 sequence (DNA): TGTGCCACCAGCAGAGAACAGGGAAGGGGTGAAGCTTTCTTT. Protein product: CATSREQGRGEAFF.

V usage is TRBV2 and J usage is TRBJ2-1; no clear D. With 7 bases removed from V and 7 bases from J, the gap between germline ends came to 14 bases. The CDR3 totals 13 residues. Germline-derived CDR1 and CDR2 are SNHLY and FYNNEI. The CDR3 DNA sequence: TGTGCCAGCACTTACTTTCAGGAAAATGAGCAGTTCTTC. The encoded protein is CASTYFQENEQFF.

The rearrangement uses TRBV9 and TRBJ1-2; D possibly corresponds to TRBD1 (6 bases). Germline V gives CDR1 SGDLS, CDR2 YYNGEE. The CDR3 consists of 15 residues. V gave up 2 bases and J gave up 3 bases, with 14 bases separating them. The CDR3 is CASSVHRVGDYGYTF. CDR3 DNA sequence: TGTGCCAGCAGCGTTCACAGGGTTGGGGACTATGGCTACACCTTC.

Worth noting for this clone: Other DNA variants within this sample encode the same CDR3. The gene calls are TRBV7-2 and TRBJ2-5; the match to TRBD2 covers 9 bases. CDR3 length: 17 residues. Per the germline V gene, CDR1 is SGHTA and CDR2 is FQGNSA. Trimming took 1 base from V and 5 from J; bases not matched to a gene: 11. CDR3 sequence reads: CASSLVGSSGITETQYF. The CDR3 nucleotides are TGTGCCAGCAGCTTAGTGGGGTCTAGCGGGATCACGGAGACCCAGTACTTC.

This clone was seen only once. CDR3 in DNA: TGTGCCAGCAGCTCACGCACCAGGGGGCCTGAAGCTTTCTTT. It translates to CASSSRTRGPEAFF. This chain connects TRBV7-9 to TRBJ1-1, with TRBD1 matching over 8 bases. Per the germline V gene, CDR1 is SEHNR and CDR2 is FQNEAQ (reference sequence). V lost 4 bases and J lost 6; bases outside the gene matches: 7. This CDR3 region has 14 residues. Full variable domain (missing parts from reference TRBV7-9 and TRBJ1-1): DTGVSQNPRHKITKRGQNVTFRCDPISEHNRLYWYRQTLGQGPEFLTYFQNEAQLEKSRLLSDRFSAERPKGSFSTLEIQRTEQGDSAMYLCASSSRTRGPEAFFGQGTRLTVV.

The chain recombines TRBV28 with TRBJ1-1, with TRBD1 identical over 11 bases. V lost 6 bases to trimming and J lost 1 base; unmatched junction nucleotides: 7. There are 16 residues in the CDR3. Germline CDR1 and CDR2: MDHEN and SYDVKM. DNA of the CDR3: TGTGCCAGCAGGCTAAGCGGGACAGGGGGGAACACTGAAGCTTTCTTT. It specifies CASRLSGTGGNTEAFF.

The chain uses TRBV6-4 and TRBJ1-2, with TRBD1 matching 7 bases. Germline-derived CDR1 and CDR2 are MRHNA and SNTAGT. CDR3 length: 16 residues. V dropped 6 bases and J dropped 6; count of bases not matched to a gene: 16. In nucleotides, the CDR3 is TGTGCCAGCAGCCGCAAGACAGGGATCGGGATGGATGGCTACACCTTC. It specifies CASSRKTGIGMDGYTF.

For the CDR3, the DNA is TGTGCCAGCAGTTCAACTAGCGGGGGGGCGGTCGGGGAGCTGTTTTTT. This sequence encodes CASSSTSGGAVGELFF. The V gene is TRBV6-6, the J gene TRBJ2-2, with 13 bases that match TRBD2. CDR1 is MNHNY, CDR2 SVGAGI, per germline (reference sequence). The J segment lost 7 bases and the V segment lost 4 bases, leaving 6 bases of the junction unmatched. The CDR3 is 16 residues long.

This clone has just one count. The chain joins TRBV18 to TRBJ1-2; 7 bases align to TRBD1. J was trimmed by 4 bases and V by 8 bases; bases with no gene match: 10. The CDR3 covers 14 residues. Germline V gene data show CDR1 as KGHSH and CDR2 as LQKENI. This chain's CDR3 is CASENTGQIYGYTF. CDR3 bases: TGTGCCAGCGAGAACACGGGACAGATCTATGGCTACACCTTC.

This sequence joins TRBV5-1 and TRBJ1-3; D gene uncertain. The germline V gene encodes CDR1 SGHRS and CDR2 YFSETQ. The CDR3 has 15 amino acids. Trimming left V 0 bases short and J 3 bases short, with 10 bases between. The CDR3 is CASSLVGGGGNTIYF. The CDR3 nucleotides are TGCGCCAGCAGCTTGGTAGGCGGAGGTGGAAACACCATATATTTT.

This clone showed up just a few times. The genes are TRBV18 and TRBJ2-1; 12 positions match TRBD2. After removal of 6 bases from V and 4 bases from J, the junction contained 4 bases not matched to a gene. The CDR3 spans 15 residues. Looked up from germline, CDR1 is KGHSH and CDR2 is LQKENI. CDR3 DNA sequence: TGTGCCAGCTCCCCAACTAGCGGGGGGTACAATGAGCAGTTCTTC. Translation gives CASSPTSGGYNEQFF.

The chain couples TRBV28 to TRBJ2-5; 10 bases line up with TRBD2. The germline V gene encodes CDR1 MDHEN and CDR2 SYDVKM. The trim removed 6 bases at V and 8 bases at J, leaving 15 bases unmatched. CDR3 length equals 16 residues. The CDR3 DNA reads as TGTGCCAGCAGCCCAGGAGCCGGGACTAGCGTCAGTACCCAGTACTTC. Its protein is CASSPGAGTSVSTQYF.

This rearrangement joins TRBV5-6 to TRBJ2-4, with 7 bases matching TRBD1. The V gene's germline CDR1 is SGHDT and CDR2 YYEEEE. With 4 bases clipped from V and 2 bases from J, the junction kept 3 bases outside the gene matches. The CDR3 contains 14 residues. The CDR3 DNA reads as TGTGCCAGCAGCGTGGGACAGCCCAAAAACATTCAGTACTTC. Translating it yields CASSVGQPKNIQYF.

This clone was seen once. This chain links TRBV2 with TRBJ2-5; D unclear. Germline loops: CDR1 SNHLY, CDR2 FYNNEI. The CDR3 runs 13 residues. Trimming pared 0 bases from V and 5 bases from J, leaving 7 bases between. CDR3 loop: CASSEAGWETQYF. CDR3 DNA sequence: TGTGCCAGCAGTGAAGCCGGGTGGGAGACCCAGTACTTC.

This rearrangement joins TRBV5-4 to TRBJ2-7, with D possibly matching TRBD2 (6 bases). The CDR3 is made up of 14 amino acids. V was pared by 2 bases and J by 5 bases, with 14 bases between. Per the germline V gene, CDR1 is SGHNT and CDR2 is YYREEE (reference sequence). Here the CDR3 reads CASSFQGGSHEQYF. The CDR3 nucleotides read TGTGCCAGCAGCTTTCAGGGAGGAAGCCACGAGCAGTACTTC. Using reference TRBV5-4 and TRBJ2-7 for the parts outside the CDR3, the full variable domain is ETGVTQSPTHLIKTRGQQVTLRCSSQSGHNTVSWYQQALGQGPQFIFQYYREEENGRGNFPPRFSGLQFPNYSSELNVNALELDDSALYLCASSFQGGSHEQYFGPGTRLTVT.

The J gene is TRBJ1-5, the V gene TRBV7-8, with a weak D call TRBD1 (5 bases). The CDR3 has 14 amino acids. Germline V gene sequence: CDR1 SGHVS, CDR2 FQNEAQ. V shed 4 bases and J shed 5 bases, with 12 bases lying between them. CDR3 nucleotide sequence: TGTGCCAGCAGCTCTGCAGGGTGGGATCAGCCCCAGCATTTT. Translation gives CASSSAGWDQPQHF.

The chain recombines TRBV28 with TRBJ2-1; possible D gene TRBD2, 5 bases. The germline V and J ends were trimmed by 5 bases and 0 bases, with 11 bases remaining between them. Per the germline V gene, CDR1 is MDHEN and CDR2 is SYDVKM. CDR3 length equals 15 residues. The CDR3 bases are TGTGCCAGCAGTCTCGGACTTTCCTCCTACAATGAGCAGTTCTTC. Protein: CASSLGLSSYNEQFF.

The chain recombines TRBV7-3 with TRBJ2-1; possibly TRBD1 for D (6 bases). Trimming removed 3 bases at V and 10 bases at J, with 7 bases between. The CDR3 loop spans 11 amino acids. Germline V lookup: CDR1 SGHTA, CDR2 FQGTGA. CDR3 in amino acids: CASSFGGEQFF. The CDR3 nucleotides read TGTGCCAGCAGCTTTGGGGGCGAGCAGTTCTTC. Based on the CDR3 plus reference TRBV7-3 and TRBJ2-1, the full variable domain is GAGVSQTPSNKVTEKGKYVELRCDPISGHTALYWYRQSLGQGPEFLIYFQGTGAADDSGLPNDRFFAVRPEGSVSTLKIQRTERGDSAVYLCASSFGGEQFFGPGTRLTVL.